This T cell receptor (beta chain) was obtained from a study of response to subunit inactivated influenza vaccine. Overall study findings and caveats: The authors proposed limited new T cell recruitment per seasonal influenza vaccination.

Comments on this clonotype: The antigen is undetermined.

CDR3 length: 12 residues. The germline V gene has CDR1 SQVTM and CDR2 ANQGSEA. V dropped 7 bases and J dropped 4; count of bases not matched to a gene: 4. TCRdb ran MiXCR on the RT-PCR reads and lists one entry per CDR3 protein. In the table there are under 850,000 distinct CDR3 sequences, less than 20% of which are singletons. The chain joins TRBV29-1 to TRBJ2-1; 7 bases fit TRBD2. This TCR was recovered from a man between 45 and 60 years old who received an inactivated influenza vaccine. The source was PBMCs from blood, collected 5 days after vaccination. CDR3: CSGGLHYNEQFF. CDR3 DNA sequence: TGCAGCGGGGGACTACATTACAATGAGCAGTTCTTC.